The 30 T cell receptor beta chains below were found in one sample sequenced in a study of control samples from healthy donors and cancer patients. Clones were read by immunoSEQ multiplex PCR, and TCRdb kept only the in-frame ones, dropping some. The table shows around 76,000 clones, with around 94% occurring only once. Source material: blood. These TCRs come from a woman between 40 and 55 years old in good health.

V gene TRBV7-2 combines with J gene TRBJ2-3; D unclear. The CDR3 has 18 residues. V lost 2 bases and J 0 bases, leaving 18 bases between the germline ends. The germline CDR1 and CDR2 sequences are SGHTA and FQGNSA. For the CDR3, the DNA is TGTGCCAGCAGCTTAAGGCTACCAAGCGCCTACAGCACAGATACGCAGTATTTT. Translation gives CASSLRLPSAYSTDTQYF. The entire variable domain, with the rest obtained from reference TRBV7-2 and TRBJ2-3, is as follows: GAGVSQSPSNKVTEKGKDVELRCDPISGHTALYWYRQSLGQGLEFLIYFQGNSAPDKSGLPSDRFSAERTGGSVSTLTIQRTQQEDSAVYLCASSLRLPSAYSTDTQYFGPGTRLTVL.

The V gene is TRBV19, the J gene TRBJ1-1; D is uncertain. With 4 bases removed from V and 2 bases from J, the gap between germline ends came to 8 bases. The CDR3 contains 13 residues. CDR1 LNHDA and CDR2 SQIVND come from the germline V gene (reference sequence). The CDR3 DNA follows: TGTGCCAGTAGTACAAACAGAAACACTGAAGCTTTCTTT. As protein: CASSTNRNTEAFF.

This clone was recorded once. This chain connects TRBV25-1 to TRBJ1-1; D is perhaps TRBD1 (6 bases). CDR1 and CDR2 (germline): MGHDK, SYGVNS. The germline V and J ends were trimmed by 2 bases and 3 bases, with 10 bases remaining between them. The CDR3 has 14 amino acids. The CDR3 sequence: CASSETGWDTEAFF. The CDR3 DNA sequence: TGTGCCAGCAGTGAAACAGGGTGGGACACTGAAGCTTTCTTT.

The chain carries TRBV7-9 and TRBJ1-1; tentatively, D is TRBD1 (6 bases). The CDR3 extends over 15 amino acids. V lost 4 bases, J lost 1 base, and 13 bases lay in between. The germline gives CDR1 SEHNR, CDR2 FQNEAQ (reference sequence). The CDR3 sequence is CASSSRGASNTEAFF. The CDR3 DNA reads TGTGCCAGCAGCTCCAGGGGAGCGTCGAACACTGAAGCTTTCTTT.

V gene TRBV3-1 (or the pseudogene TRBV3-2) combines with J gene TRBJ2-7, with 8 bases that match TRBD2. The CDR3 sequence is 17 residues long. V was pared by 0 bases and J by 2 bases, with 9 bases of the junction left unmatched. Germline assignment: CDR1 LGHDT and CDR2 YNNKEL (reference sequence). The CDR3 loop is CASSQEGLAGGPYEQYF. The DNA for the CDR3 is TGTGCCAGCAGCCAAGAAGGGCTAGCGGGCGGACCCTACGAGCAGTACTTC.

This chain joins TRBV15 and TRBJ1-4, with no clear D. The V gene lost 0 bases and the J gene lost 1 base, with 12 bases spanning the gap. Germline V gene data show CDR1 as LNHNV and CDR2 as YYDKDF (reference sequence). The CDR3 is made up of 17 amino acids. CDR3: CATSRDPHFGTNEKLFF. The CDR3 DNA follows: TGTGCCACCAGCAGAGACCCCCATTTCGGAACTAATGAAAAACTGTTTTTT.

The CDR3, as DNA: TGTGCCAGCAGGACAGCGGGAGAGTGGACAGATACGCAGTATTTT. Its protein product is CASRTAGEWTDTQYF. The chain carries TRBV7-8 and TRBJ2-3; 8 nucleotides line up with TRBD2. This CDR3 region has 15 residues. The ends lost 6 bases at V and 3 bases at J; junction bases unmatched: 8. Germline CDR1 is SGHVS and CDR2 is FQNEAQ.

The genes are TRBV5-1 and TRBJ1-2; unclear D gene. The CDR3 contains 13 residues. V was clipped by 2 bases and J by 6 bases, with 11 bases between them. CDR1 and CDR2 from the germline V gene are SGHRS and YFSETQ. CDR3 nucleotide sequence: TGCGCCAGCAGCTTCGTCGTCGATAATGGCTACACCTTC. Translating gives CASSFVVDNGYTF.

The chain is built from TRBV7-9 and TRBJ2-1, with 8 nucleotides matching TRBD2. J was trimmed by 8 bases and V by 5 bases; bases with no gene match: 5. This CDR3 region has 13 residues. Germline values: CDR1 SEHNR, CDR2 FQNEAQ (reference sequence). CDR3 nucleotides: TGTGCCAGCAGCCGACCCGGGGGGGATGAGCAGTTCTTC. This gives the protein CASSRPGGDEQFF.

The chain employs TRBV7-9 and TRBJ2-3; 7 nucleotides line up with TRBD1. V lost 1 base to trimming and J lost 2 bases; unmatched junction nucleotides: 3. The germline V gene encodes CDR1 SEHNR and CDR2 FQNEAQ (reference sequence). The CDR3 runs 15 residues. CDR3 loop: CASSLVGGYTDTQYF. In DNA form, the CDR3 reads TGTGCCAGCAGCTTAGTAGGGGGCTACACAGATACGCAGTATTTT.

The chain has TRBV7-3 and TRBJ2-2; 9 positions agree with TRBD1. Germline CDR1 and CDR2: SGHTA and FQGTGA. V dropped 6 bases and J dropped 7; count of bases not matched to a gene: 9. The CDR3 is made up of 15 amino acids. The CDR3, as DNA: TGTGCCAGCAGGCCGACAGGGGGTACGATCGGGGAGCTGTTTTTT. Translation gives CASRPTGGTIGELFF. The full variable domain, with the rest looked up from reference TRBV7-3 and TRBJ2-2, is GAGVSQTPSNKVTEKGKYVELRCDPISGHTALYWYRQSLGQGPEFLIYFQGTGAADDSGLPNDRFFAVRPEGSVSTLKIQRTERGDSAVYLCASRPTGGTIGELFFGEGSRLTVL.

V is TRBV5-1 and J is TRBJ1-1; no clear D. The CDR3 extends over 12 amino acids. The ends were cut back, 0 bases at V and 7 bases at J, with 7 bases in the middle. Germline V gene lookup returns CDR1 SGHRS and CDR2 YFSETQ. CDR3 sequence (DNA): TGCGCCAGCAGCTTGGCCCGGGATGAAGCTTTCTTT. Translating it yields CASSLARDEAFF.

This chain links TRBV2 with TRBJ1-2; perhaps TRBD1 as D (6 bases). The ends were cut back, 3 bases at V and 0 bases at J, with 11 bases in the middle. The CDR3 spans 15 residues. Germline loops: CDR1 SNHLY, CDR2 FYNNEI. The chain's CDR3 is CASSEGALTNYGYTF. The CDR3 nucleotides read TGTGCCAGCAGTGAGGGGGCCCTGACTAACTATGGCTACACCTTC.

J is TRBJ1-5 and V is TRBV7-9; D may be TRBD1 (5 bases). The CDR3 length is 17 residues. Looked up from germline, CDR1 is SEHNR and CDR2 is FQNEAQ (reference sequence). The germline V and J ends were trimmed by 1 base and 6 bases, with 19 bases remaining between them. CDR3: CASSLGSGTGASQPQHF. DNA of the CDR3: TGTGCCAGCAGCTTAGGGTCTGGGACTGGGGCCAGTCAGCCCCAGCATTTT.

This clone is a singleton in its sample. J is TRBJ1-6 and V is TRBV4-1; D not certain. Germline-derived CDR1 and CDR2 are MGHRA and YSYEKL. This CDR3 spans 15 amino acids. V lost 4 bases and J lost 8, with 15 bases in between. CDR3 sequence (DNA): TGCGCCAGCAGCCTACTCACAGTGAAGGATTCACCCCTCCACTTT. It translates to CASSLLTVKDSPLHF.

The chain couples TRBV30 to TRBJ2-7, with no clear D. Germline V gene sequence: CDR1 GTSNPN, CDR2 SVGIG (reference sequence). This CDR3 is 12 amino acids long. V dropped 0 bases and J dropped 7 bases, with 10 bases sitting between them. CDR3 loop: CAWSVSVGEQYF. In nucleotides, the CDR3 is TGTGCCTGGAGTGTATCGGTAGGAGAGCAGTACTTC.

The chain recombines TRBV29-1 with TRBJ1-1; possibly TRBD1 for D (6 bases). V was pared by 4 bases and J by 6 bases, with 12 bases between. The germline CDR1 and CDR2 sequences are SQVTM and ANQGSEA. There are 12 residues in the CDR3. The CDR3 loop reads CSVVTGIAEAFF. As DNA, the CDR3 is TGCAGCGTTGTTACAGGGATTGCTGAAGCTTTCTTT.

The chain recombines TRBV18 with TRBJ2-1; TRBD2 agrees at 10 bases. This CDR3 spans 16 amino acids. Germline V gene sequence: CDR1 KGHSH, CDR2 LQKENI. Unmatched junction bases numbered 10, after V lost 6 bases and J lost 5 bases. The CDR3 loop is CASSQLAGGSDNEQFF. In DNA form, the CDR3 reads TGTGCCAGCTCCCAATTAGCGGGGGGATCCGACAATGAGCAGTTCTTC. Full variable domain (missing parts from reference TRBV18 and TRBJ2-1): NAGVMQNPRHLVRRRGQEARLRCSPMKGHSHVYWYRQLPEEGLKFMVYLQKENIIDESGMPKERFSAEFPKEGPSILRIQQVVRGDSAAYFCASSQLAGGSDNEQFFGPGTRLTVL.

This chain links TRBV6-5 with TRBJ1-1; D might be TRBD1 (5 bases). Germline V gives CDR1 MNHEY, CDR2 SVGAGI. V gave up 2 bases and J gave up 4 bases, with 17 bases separating them. This CDR3 contains 16 residues. The CDR3 is CASSYGLPSQGTEAFF. Written as DNA, the CDR3 is TGTGCCAGCAGTTACGGGCTCCCGTCCCAGGGCACTGAAGCTTTCTTT.

This chain links TRBV5-1 with TRBJ2-4, with TRBD1 matching 9 bases. This CDR3 spans 15 amino acids. Germline CDR1 is SGHRS and CDR2 is YFSETQ. After removal of 0 bases from V and 8 bases from J, the junction contained 6 bases not matched to a gene. The CDR3 DNA reads TGCGCCAGCAGCTTGGGAGGGACAGGGACGGACATTCAGTACTTC. Amino acid sequence: CASSLGGTGTDIQYF.

The chain carries TRBV2 and TRBJ1-5; D is undetermined. Trimming cost V 1 base and J 4 bases, with 11 bases left between them. The CDR3 is 15 amino acids. Germline values: CDR1 SNHLY, CDR2 FYNNEI. The CDR3 here is CASSEVSGLNQPQHF. CDR3 sequence (DNA): TGTGCCAGCAGTGAAGTATCAGGACTTAATCAGCCCCAGCATTTT.

The chain has TRBV24-1 and TRBJ1-2, with D possibly matching TRBD1 (6 bases). Germline V gives CDR1 KGHDR, CDR2 SFDVKD. The CDR3 extends over 13 amino acids. Trimming took off 0 bases at V and 9 bases at J, with 10 bases between the two ends. CDR3 amino acids: CATSDLTGRRYTF. The CDR3, as DNA: TGTGCCACCAGTGATTTGACAGGGAGGCGCTACACCTTC.

The genes are TRBV5-4 and TRBJ2-5, with TRBD2 identical over 10 bases. Germline loops: CDR1 SGHNT, CDR2 YYREEE (reference sequence). V dropped 7 bases and J dropped 5; count of bases not matched to a gene: 5. CDR3 length: 13 residues. The DNA for the CDR3 is TGTGCCAGCGCGGTGACTAGCGGGGAGACCCAGTACTTC. This translates into CASAVTSGETQYF. The whole variable domain, remainder taken from reference TRBV5-4 and TRBJ2-5, is ETGVTQSPTHLIKTRGQQVTLRCSSQSGHNTVSWYQQALGQGPQFIFQYYREEENGRGNFPPRFSGLQFPNYSSELNVNALELDDSALYLCASAVTSGETQYFGPGTRLLVL.

This sequence joins TRBV10-3 and TRBJ2-5, with 10 bases identical to TRBD2. Trimming cost V 7 bases and J 5 bases; bases outside gene matches: 10. The CDR3 runs 15 residues. Germline CDR1 is ENHRY and CDR2 is SYGVKD. The CDR3 sequence is CAINKAGGLGETQYF. The CDR3 DNA sequence: TGTGCCATCAACAAAGCGGGGGGGCTAGGGGAGACCCAGTACTTC.

The count of this clone is one. V usage is TRBV7-2 and J usage is TRBJ2-2; a possible D gene is TRBD1 (6 bases). CDR1 and CDR2 (germline): SGHTA, FQGNSA. The CDR3 contains 14 residues. V lost 2 bases and J lost 7, with 11 bases in between. CDR3 sequence reads: CASSLIPRGGELFF. The CDR3 bases are TGTGCCAGCAGCTTAATTCCCAGGGGCGGGGAGCTGTTTTTT.

The V and J genes are TRBV5-1 and TRBJ1-1, with D possibly being TRBD1 (6 bases). The germline gives CDR1 SGHRS, CDR2 YFSETQ. This CDR3 is built from 17 residues. Deletions cut 4 bases from V and 0 bases from J, with 19 bases between. The CDR3 is CASSQNLKQGLNTEAFF. CDR3 in DNA: TGCGCCAGCAGCCAAAACCTGAAACAGGGCTTGAACACTGAAGCTTTCTTT.

The chain employs TRBV7-9 and TRBJ2-7; 9 bases map to TRBD1. Trimming at V came to 3 bases and at J to 2 bases, leaving 2 bases not matched to a gene. From germline, CDR1 is SEHNR and CDR2 FQNEAQ (reference sequence). The CDR3 covers 14 residues. The CDR3 DNA reads as TGTGCCAGCAGCTTCCGGACAGGGGCCTACGAGCAGTACTTC. Translation: CASSFRTGAYEQYF. The whole variable domain, remainder taken from reference TRBV7-9 and TRBJ2-7, is DTGVSQNPRHKITKRGQNVTFRCDPISEHNRLYWYRQTLGQGPEFLTYFQNEAQLEKSRLLSDRFSAERPKGSFSTLEIQRTEQGDSAMYLCASSFRTGAYEQYFGPGTRLTVT.

Concerning this clone itself: One junction end does not reproduce the germline sequence, and a read error may be involved. The J gene is TRBJ1-6, the V gene TRBV7-3; 9 bases align to TRBD1. CDR1 SGHTA and CDR2 FQGTGA come from the germline V gene. The CDR3 runs to 15 residues. The chain's CDR3 is CASSLTGTGYSPLHF. DNA of the CDR3: TGTGCCAGCAGCCTAACCGGGACAGGGTATTCACCCCTCCACTTT.

The chain carries TRBV7-9 and TRBJ2-6; TRBD1 is a possible D gene (5 bases). The V end was cut by 2 bases, the J end by 7 bases, with 15 bases between. This CDR3 region has 16 residues. CDR1 and CDR2 (germline): SEHNR, FQNEAQ (reference sequence). The CDR3 region is CASSLYRSGQANVLTF. The CDR3, as DNA: TGTGCCAGCAGCTTATACCGTTCAGGGCAAGCCAACGTCCTGACTTTC.

The V call is TRBV7-2, the J call TRBJ1-6, with 7 bases that match TRBD1. V trimming: 5 bases; J trimming: 10 bases; junction bases outside the gene matches: 14. This CDR3 spans 16 amino acids. Per the germline V gene, CDR1 is SGHTA and CDR2 is FQGNSA. CDR3 amino acids: CASSATRQDRRSPLHF. CDR3 DNA sequence: TGTGCCAGCAGCGCTACCCGGCAGGACAGGAGATCACCCCTCCACTTT.